The present T cell receptor (beta chain) was sequenced within a study of blood T cell repertoires in COVID-19 (dated by TCRdb to the early 2020s). Background for the entire study: Samples from collaborators originated in the United States, Italy and Spain and spanned both the acute and convalescent phases of COVID-19. The material from the prospective study consisted of cDNA or gDNA derived from T cells, B-cell-depleted T cells, or PBMCs. Subjects who had been exposed to COVID-19, were actively infected with it, or had recovered from it provided the deeply sampled blood TCRbeta repertoires that made up the dataset. The repertoires were released in a freely available public database meant as a resource for research on the immune response to SARS-CoV-2. Samples came from the ongoing ImmuneRACE study (first 160 participants) plus 1,254 subjects from 6 global collaborators. Sample metadata almost always included a de-identified subject ID, COVID-19 status, age in years and sex. HLA class I and class II types, where available, came from metadata supplied by the sample provider rather than from assay-based typing. The paper as a whole reports these results and caveats: The quantity of clinical and demographic metadata differed by source and by participant and was supplied without curation.

The immunoSEQ Assay, a bias-controlled multiplex PCR, was used to amplify TCRbeta CDR3 regions from genomic DNA. Per the authors' processing: The number of nucleated cells in each sample was estimated from the amplification of reference gene primers within the assay. To quantify the absolute abundance of each unique TCRbeta CDR3 rearrangement, sequence reads were collapsed and filtered. For each sample, productive Simpson clonality was calculated by taking the square root of Simpson's diversity index across productive rearrangements. The clones in this table, taken by TCRdb from immuneACCESS, are in-frame only. Not every clone is retained; where verified, under half of the shortfall comes from an unresolved V gene, and the cause of the rest is unknown. Clone size and V and J calls were adopted from that table, with D and trimming inferred from the DNA. This sample lists just over 300,000 clones; almost 90% were detected once. Clones ranked in the top ten supply 3.5% to 4.5% of the sample.

Participants in the prospective study were enrolled through a virtual design, were aged 18 to 89 years, and lived in about two dozen United States geographic areas. In the prospective study, participants were assigned to cohorts based on the clinical history participants reported in a screening survey and a study questionnaire. Each participant in the prospective study had whole blood, serum and a nasopharyngeal or oropharyngeal swab collected by mobile phlebotomists. Prospective study participants could optionally give additional blood draws and questionnaires over an approximately two-month period. Before DNA extraction, blood samples from the prospective study were shipped at room temperature or frozen. The germline V gene (reference sequence) supplies CDR1 LGHDT and CDR2 YNNKEL. Trimming removed 0 bases from V and 10 bases from J; the gene matches leave 5 bases unexplained. The CDR3 runs 13 residues from the cysteine to the phenylalanine. The read is trimmed to its CDR3 DNA, 39 bases read in frame from base 1.

Turning to this clone: The antigen this receptor binds is unknown. The input lacks base qualities; no much larger clone sits a single base away.

Sequenced sample: PBMCs or T cells enriched from blood (not recorded which). The sequence is built from TRBV3-1 (or the pseudogene TRBV3-2) and TRBJ1-1, with 7 bases in between that match TRBD1. This TCR was recovered from a woman aged 18 to 35 with acute COVID-19. The CDR3 corresponds to CASSQEGGAGAFF. The nucleotide sequence is TGTGCCAGCAGCCAAGAAGGGGGCGCGGGAGCTTTCTTT.